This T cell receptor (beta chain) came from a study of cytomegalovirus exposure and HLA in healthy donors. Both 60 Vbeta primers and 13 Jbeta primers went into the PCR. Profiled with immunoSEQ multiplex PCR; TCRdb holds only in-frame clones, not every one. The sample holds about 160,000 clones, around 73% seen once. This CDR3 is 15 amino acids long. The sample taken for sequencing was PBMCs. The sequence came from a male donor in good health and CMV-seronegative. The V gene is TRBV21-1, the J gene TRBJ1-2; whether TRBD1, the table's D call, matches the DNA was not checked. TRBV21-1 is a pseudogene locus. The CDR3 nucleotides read TGTGCCAGCACCGAAGACAGGGGTTTGAGCTATGGCTACACCTTC. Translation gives CASTEDRGLSYGYTF.